This T cell receptor (beta chain) stems from a study of blood T cell repertoires in COVID-19. The germline CDR1 and CDR2 sequences are SGHNT and YYREEE (reference sequence). V was cut by 3 bases and J by 3 bases, with 16 bases left in between. This CDR3 region has 16 residues. Sequenced by immunoSEQ multiplex PCR; TCRdb stores in-frame clones only, minus some. Found here are around 140,000 clones, 75% to 90% of them singletons; the top ten hold over 35%. The chain links TRBV5-4 to TRBJ2-1, with a weak D call TRBD2 (6 bases). This clonotype was obtained from a human donor in a cohort sampled during active COVID-19. Sequencing was carried out using peripheral blood. CDR3 region: CASSSGGTALYNEQFF. CDR3 bases: TGTGCCAGCAGCTCTGGCGGGACGGCACTCTACAATGAGCAGTTCTTC.